The 8 T cell receptor beta chains reported below all come from one sample, sequenced in a study of shared clonotypes between healthy human individuals. Sequencing was performed with immunoSEQ multiplex PCR; in TCRdb, only in-frame clones are kept and a portion is missing. The repertoire includes over a million clones, about 80% of them detected once, and roughly 0.55% sits in the top ten. Sequencing was performed on memory CD4+ T cells from PBMCs. Subset in this sample: CD45RA-negative fraction. These receptors all come from a man aged 18 to 30 in good health. Some clones in this sample may be carry-over from other donors' samples.

Turning to this clone: This sample includes further DNA sequences coding for the same CDR3. The chain recombines TRBV2 with TRBJ1-5, with TRBD1 matching over 10 bases. The length of the CDR3 is 14 residues. Germline assignment: CDR1 SNHLY and CDR2 FYNNEI. With 5 bases clipped from V and 4 bases from J, the junction kept 2 bases outside the gene matches. The CDR3 is CASSPDRGNQPQHF. The CDR3, as DNA: TGTGCCAGCAGTCCGGACAGGGGGAATCAGCCCCAGCATTTT.

This CDR3 is CASSLSGLQETQYF. CDR3 sequence (DNA): TGTGCCAGCAGCTTAAGTGGGCTGCAGGAGACCCAGTACTTC. The chain has TRBV11-1 and TRBJ2-5; D uncertain. Trimming removed 2 bases from V and 5 bases from J, with 12 bases in between. Per germline, CDR1 SGHAT and CDR2 FQDESV (reference sequence). This CDR3 is built from 14 residues.

The chain employs TRBV7-2 and TRBJ2-5; D ambiguous. This CDR3 region has 14 residues. Looked up from germline, CDR1 is SGHTA and CDR2 is FQGNSA. Trimming stripped 5 bases from V and 1 base from J, with 11 bases between. The CDR3 sequence: CASSPRLFQETQYF. Written as DNA, the CDR3 is TGTGCCAGCAGCCCGCGACTTTTCCAAGAGACCCAGTACTTC.

This clone was seen a few times. This chain links TRBV14 with TRBJ2-2, with D perhaps being TRBD1 or TRBD2 (5 bases each). V lost 4 bases, J lost 2 bases, and 14 bases lay in between. CDR1 is SGHDN, CDR2 FVKESK, per germline. The CDR3 covers 16 residues. The CDR3 loop is CASSRTTGGNTGELFF. CDR3 DNA sequence: TGTGCCAGCAGCCGGACCACTGGGGGAAACACCGGGGAGCTGTTTTTT.

This clone was seen repeatedly, ten times or more. The V and J genes are TRBV10-2 and TRBJ1-2, with TRBD1 matching over 7 bases. Looked up from germline, CDR1 is WSHSY and CDR2 is SAAADI. With 7 bases clipped from V and 4 bases from J, the junction kept 3 bases outside the gene matches. The CDR3 is 12 amino acids. The CDR3 region is CASTRDSYGYTF. DNA of the CDR3: TGCGCCAGCACTAGGGACAGCTATGGCTACACCTTC.

This clone was seen a few times. This chain joins TRBV9 and TRBJ2-1, with 11 bases fitting TRBD2. With 3 bases clipped from V and 6 bases from J, the junction kept 8 bases outside the gene matches. Germline CDR1 and CDR2: SGDLS and YYNGEE. This CDR3 has 16 residues. The chain's CDR3 is CASSAKLAGDVNEQFF. CDR3 nucleotide sequence: TGTGCCAGCAGCGCGAAACTAGCGGGAGACGTCAATGAGCAGTTCTTC.

The chain couples TRBV2 to TRBJ2-7, with 9 bases fitting TRBD1. CDR1 is SNHLY, CDR2 FYNNEI, per germline. The CDR3 length is 13 residues. Trimming removed 11 bases from V and 7 bases from J; junction bases left unmatched: 12. CDR3 in DNA: TGTGCCTCTGACTTAGTACAGGGGGCTGAGCAGTACTTC. The encoded protein is CASDLVQGAEQYF.

The rearrangement links TRBV29-1 to TRBJ1-2; TRBD1 matches 8 bases. CDR1 and CDR2 from the germline V gene are SQVTM and ANQGSEA. The length of the CDR3 is 13 residues. V gave up 4 bases and J gave up 6 bases; unmatched junction bases: 7. CDR3 residues: CSVAGGNFDGYTF. CDR3 sequence (DNA): TGCAGCGTTGCAGGGGGCAACTTCGATGGCTACACCTTC.